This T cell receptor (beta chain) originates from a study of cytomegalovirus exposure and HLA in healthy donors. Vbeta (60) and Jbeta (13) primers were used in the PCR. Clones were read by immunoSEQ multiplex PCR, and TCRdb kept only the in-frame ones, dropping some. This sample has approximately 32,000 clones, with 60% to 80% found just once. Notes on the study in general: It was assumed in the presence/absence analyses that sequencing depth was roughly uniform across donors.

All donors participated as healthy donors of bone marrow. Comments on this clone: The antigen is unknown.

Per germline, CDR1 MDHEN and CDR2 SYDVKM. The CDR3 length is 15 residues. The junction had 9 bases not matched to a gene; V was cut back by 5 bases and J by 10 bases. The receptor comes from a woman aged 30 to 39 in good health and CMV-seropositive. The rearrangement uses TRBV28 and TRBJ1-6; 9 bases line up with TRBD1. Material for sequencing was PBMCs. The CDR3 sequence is CASSEPGQGRSPLHF. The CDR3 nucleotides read TGTGCCAGCAGTGAGCCGGGACAGGGAAGATCACCCCTCCACTTT.